The source of this T cell receptor beta chain is a study of memory CD4+ T cells and cytomegalovirus serostatus. The sort gate was single viable CD3+CD4+CD8-CD45RO+ cells for memory CD4+ T cells. Comment on this clone: What it binds is not known.

Measured with immunoSEQ multiplex PCR; TCRdb has only the in-frame clones, and not every one. The sample has around 44,000 clones, around 80% seen once; the top ten hold under 7.5%. Study results and caveats: Each of approximately 69 CMV-associated TCRbeta sequences occurred in one to five individuals.

Germline CDR1 MNHNY, CDR2 SVGAGI (reference sequence). CDR3 size: 15 residues. V was cut by 4 bases and J by 2 bases, with 15 bases left in between. The receptor comes from an adult in good health and CMV-seronegative. This chain links TRBV6-6 with TRBJ2-7; D perhaps matches TRBD2 (6 bases). The sequencing sample was made of memory CD4+ T cells from blood. The CDR3 nucleotides are TGTGCCAGCAGTTCTGCGTGGGCGGGGACCTACGAGCAGTACTTC. Residues: CASSSAWAGTYEQYF.